This T cell receptor (beta chain) came from a study of blood T cell repertoires in COVID-19. In the source study's methods: For nucleated cells, counts were estimated from reference gene primer amplification. Profiled with immunoSEQ multiplex PCR; TCRdb holds only in-frame clones, not every one. The V and J calls and clone size were taken over from that table, and D and trimming were inferred from the DNA. The data hold about 310,000 clones, with nearly 90% observed a single time. The ends were cut back, 4 bases at V and 2 bases at J, with 9 bases in the middle. Germline assignment: CDR1 LGHDT and CDR2 YNNKEL (reference sequence). This CDR3 contains 14 residues. About this clone: Distinct nucleotide sequences in the sample also encode this CDR3.

The TCR comes from a woman between 18 and 29 years old with acute COVID-19. The gene calls are TRBV3-1 (or the pseudogene TRBV3-2) and TRBJ1-5; weak D call: TRBD1 (6 bases). The sequencing sample was made of PBMCs or T cells enriched from blood (not recorded which). The chain's CDR3 is CASSPPGGNQPQHF. The CDR3 DNA reads as TGTGCCAGCAGCCCACCAGGGGGCAATCAGCCCCAGCATTTT.